This T cell receptor beta chain derives from a study of blood T cell repertoires in COVID-19. Sequencing used immunoSEQ multiplex PCR; TCRdb keeps in-frame clones, though not all of them. Among around 24,000 clones, approximately 84% were seen once, and the ten largest hold less than 65%. The CDR3 is made up of 13 amino acids. Per the germline V gene, CDR1 is SGHDN and CDR2 is FVKESK. The ends were cut back, 4 bases at V and 6 bases at J, with 10 bases in the middle. The sequence was obtained from a middle-aged man with active or convalescent COVID-19. This chain links TRBV14 with TRBJ1-3; the D gene is possibly TRBD1 (5 bases). The sequenced sample consisted of peripheral blood. CDR3 sequence: CASSLGRINTIYF. CDR3 bases: TGTGCCAGCAGCCTGGGGCGCATAAACACCATATATTTT. The full variable domain, in which reference TRBV14 and TRBJ1-3 provide the parts outside the CDR3, is EAGVTQFPSHSVIEKGQTVTLRCDPISGHDNLYWYRRVMGKEIKFLLHFVKESKQDESGMPNNRFLAERTGGTYSTLKVQPAELEDSGVYFCASSLGRINTIYFGEGSWLTVV.